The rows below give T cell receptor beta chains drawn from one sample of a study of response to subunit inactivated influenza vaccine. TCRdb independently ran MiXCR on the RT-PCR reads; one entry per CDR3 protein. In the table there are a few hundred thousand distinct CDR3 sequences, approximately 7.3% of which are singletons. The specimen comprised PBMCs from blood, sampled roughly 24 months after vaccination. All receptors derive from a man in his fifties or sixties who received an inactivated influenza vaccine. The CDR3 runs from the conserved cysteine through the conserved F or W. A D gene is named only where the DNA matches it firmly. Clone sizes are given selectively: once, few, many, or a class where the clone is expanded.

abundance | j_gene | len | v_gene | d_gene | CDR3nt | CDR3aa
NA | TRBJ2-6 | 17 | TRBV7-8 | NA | TGTGCCAGCGGGGTGGCTAGACGCTTCTCTGGGGCCAACGTCCTGACTTTC | CASGVARRFSGANVLTF
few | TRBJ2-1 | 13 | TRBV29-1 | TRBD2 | TGCAGCGTTGAAGAGCGGGAGAGAGGTGAGCAGTTCTTC | CSVEERERGEQFF
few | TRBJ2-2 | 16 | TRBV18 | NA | TGTGCCAGCTCACCACGAATCAGCTCGAACACCGGGGAGCTGTTTTTT | CASSPRISSNTGELFF
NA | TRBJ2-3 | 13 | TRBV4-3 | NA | TGCGCCAGCAGCCAAGACCTTGCAGGGACGCAGTATTTT | CASSQDLAGTQYF
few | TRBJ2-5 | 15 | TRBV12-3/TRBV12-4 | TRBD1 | TGTGCCAGCAGTTTTACGGGACAGCAAAGAGAGACCCAGTACTTC | CASSFTGQQRETQYF
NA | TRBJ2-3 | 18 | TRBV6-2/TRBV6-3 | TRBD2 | TGTGCCAGCAGTTACCCCTTACTAGCGGGGTACAGCACAGATACGCAGTATTTT | CASSYPLLAGYSTDTQYF
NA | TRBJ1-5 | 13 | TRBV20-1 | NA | TGCAGTGCCGTAAGACGGATTAATCAGCCCCAGCATTTT | CSAVRRINQPQHF
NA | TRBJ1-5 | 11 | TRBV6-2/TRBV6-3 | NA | TGTGCCAGCAGTTACATGGGGCCCCAGCATTTT | CASSYMGPQHF
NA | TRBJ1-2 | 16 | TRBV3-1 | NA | TGTGCCAGCAGCCAAGATCGTCCCGCGGGGCGAAATGGCTACACCTTC | CASSQDRPAGRNGYTF
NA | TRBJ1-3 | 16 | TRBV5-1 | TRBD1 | TGCGCCAGCTCCGATGGACAGGGATACTCTGGAAACACCATATATTTT | CASSDGQGYSGNTIYF
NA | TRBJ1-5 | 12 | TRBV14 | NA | TGTGCCAGCAGCAAACCAAATCAGCCCCAGCATTTT | CASSKPNQPQHF
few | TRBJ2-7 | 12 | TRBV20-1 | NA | TGCAGTGCTAGCCCATCGATCTACGAGCAGTACTTC | CSASPSIYEQYF
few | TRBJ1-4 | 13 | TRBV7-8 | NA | TGTGCCAGCAGCTTAAACCCAGGGGAAAAACTGTTTTTT | CASSLNPGEKLFF
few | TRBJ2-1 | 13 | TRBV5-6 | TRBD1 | TGTGCCAGCAGCTCTTACAGGGGCCTAGGGCAGTTCTTC | CASSSYRGLGQFF
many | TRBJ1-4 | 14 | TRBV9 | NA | TGTGCCAGCAGCGTAGCCGGAAATAATGAAAAACTGTTTTTT | CASSVAGNNEKLFF
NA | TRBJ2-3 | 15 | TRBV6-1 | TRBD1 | TGTGCCAGCAGACACAGGGGGCGAAGCACAGATACGCAGTATTTT | CASRHRGRSTDTQYF
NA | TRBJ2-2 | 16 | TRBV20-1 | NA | TGCAGTGCTAGAGAGCCGGGAGCACCGAACACCGGGGAGCTGTTTTTT | CSAREPGAPNTGELFF
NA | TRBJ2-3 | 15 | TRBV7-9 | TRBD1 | TGTGCCAGCAGCGCCTCCGGGACAGGGGTAGATACGCAGTATTTT | CASSASGTGVDTQYF
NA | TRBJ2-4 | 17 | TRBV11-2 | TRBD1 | TGTGCCAGCAGCAAAATACAGGGGGCGTCGGACAAAAACATTCAGTACTTC | CASSKIQGASDKNIQYF
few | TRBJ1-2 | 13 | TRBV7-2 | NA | TGTGCCAGCAGTTCAGGACCGACAAATGGCTACACCTTC | CASSSGPTNGYTF
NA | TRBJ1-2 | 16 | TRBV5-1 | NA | TGCGCCAGCAGCTTGGATACGGCCTCTAGGCGGGATGGCTACACCTTC | CASSLDTASRRDGYTF
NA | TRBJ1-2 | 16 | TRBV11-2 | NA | TGTGCCAGCAGCTTAGCCACAGGGCTGAATAACTATGGCTACACCTTC | CASSLATGLNNYGYTF
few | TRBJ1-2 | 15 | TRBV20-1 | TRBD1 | TGCAGTGCTCCGCCGGGACAGGGGGCCAACTATGGCTACACCTTC | CSAPPGQGANYGYTF
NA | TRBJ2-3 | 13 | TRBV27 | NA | TGTGCCAGCAAGGAACAGGGTGCAGATACGCAGTATTTT | CASKEQGADTQYF
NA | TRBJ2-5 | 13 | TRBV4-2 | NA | TGTGCCAGCAGCGTAGGACAGCGAGAGACCCAGTACTTC | CASSVGQRETQYF
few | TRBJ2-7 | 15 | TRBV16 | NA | TGTGCCAGCAGCCCCGTCTCATCGGCCCTCCACGAGCAGTACTTC | CASSPVSSALHEQYF
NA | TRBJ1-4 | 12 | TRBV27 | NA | TGTGCCAGCAGTTCGTTGGATGAAAAACTGTTTTTT | CASSSLDEKLFF
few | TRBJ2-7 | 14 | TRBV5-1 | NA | TGCGCCAGCAGCTTGGCCGGGGGTTACCACGAGCAGTACTTC | CASSLAGGYHEQYF
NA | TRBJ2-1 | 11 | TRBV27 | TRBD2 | TGTGCCAGCAGTTTTCGGCGGGAGCTATTCTTC | CASSFRRELFF
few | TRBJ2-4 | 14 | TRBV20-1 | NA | TGCAGTGCTTCCGAGGAGGGGGTTAGGAACATTCAGTACTTC | CSASEEGVRNIQYF
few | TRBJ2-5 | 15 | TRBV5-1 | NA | TGCGCCAGCAGCTTGCCCGGGGGCGTTAGAGAGACCCAGTACTTC | CASSLPGGVRETQYF
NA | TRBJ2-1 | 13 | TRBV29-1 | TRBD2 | TGCAGCGTGGCGGGACTAGCTGCCTCAGCGCAGTTCTTC | CSVAGLAASAQFF
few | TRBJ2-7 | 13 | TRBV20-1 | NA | TGCAGTGCTAGAGGGGCGTTGGGGTACGAGCAGTACTTC | CSARGALGYEQYF
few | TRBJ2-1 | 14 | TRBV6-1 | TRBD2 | TGTGCCAGCAGTCCGGGACTAGCTGAGAGGGAGCAGTTCTTC | CASSPGLAEREQFF
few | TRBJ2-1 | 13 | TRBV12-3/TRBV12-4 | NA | TGTGCCAGCAGCCCTGGCCGGTTCGGGGAGCAGTTCTTC | CASSPGRFGEQFF
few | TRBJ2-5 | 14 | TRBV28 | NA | TGTGCCAGCATAGGCTGGGGAGAGCAAGAGACCCAGTACTTC | CASIGWGEQETQYF
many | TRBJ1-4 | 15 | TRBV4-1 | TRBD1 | TGCGCCAGCAGCCAACAAGTGACAGGGGACGAAAAACTGTTTTTT | CASSQQVTGDEKLFF
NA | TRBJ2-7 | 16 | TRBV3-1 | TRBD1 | TGTGCCAGCAGCCAAGATAGACAGGGAAGAACCTACGAGCAGTACTTC | CASSQDRQGRTYEQYF
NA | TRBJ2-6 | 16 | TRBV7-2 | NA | TGTGCCAGCAGCATCAATATGGGAGGTGGGGCCAACGTCCTGACTTTC | CASSINMGGGANVLTF
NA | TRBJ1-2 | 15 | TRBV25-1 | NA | TGTGCCAGCAGTGAATCGACAGTAAGGGACTATGGCTACACCTTC | CASSESTVRDYGYTF
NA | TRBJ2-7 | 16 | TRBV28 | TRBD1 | TGTGCCAGCAGTATGGTTTTAGGGGGCAGGGTGTACGAGCAGTACTTC | CASSMVLGGRVYEQYF
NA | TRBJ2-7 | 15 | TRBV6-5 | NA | TGTGCCAGCAGTCACGTCAGGCTCTCTGGGGACGAGCAGTACTTC | CASSHVRLSGDEQYF
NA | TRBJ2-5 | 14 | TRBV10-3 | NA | TGTGCCATCAGTGACCACAGGGAAGGAGAGACCCAGTACTTC | CAISDHREGETQYF
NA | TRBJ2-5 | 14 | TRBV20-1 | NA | TGCAGTAAGGCAACGAGCGGCCCAGGAGGGACCCAGTACTTC | CSKATSGPGGTQYF
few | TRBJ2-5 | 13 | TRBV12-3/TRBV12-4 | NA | TGTGCCAGCAGTCTCAGGACCCCCGGGACCCAGTACTTC | CASSLRTPGTQYF
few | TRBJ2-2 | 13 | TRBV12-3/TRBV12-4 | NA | TGTGCCAGCAGCTTCGGGGTGGCCGGGGAGCTGTTTTTT | CASSFGVAGELFF
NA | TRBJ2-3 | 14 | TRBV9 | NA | TGTGCCAGCAGCACCCTTGGGGTCGCAGATACGCAGTATTTT | CASSTLGVADTQYF
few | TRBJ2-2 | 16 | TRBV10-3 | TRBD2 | TGTGCCATCAGTGCCCAGCGGGAGTGGAACACCGGGGAGCTGTTTTTT | CAISAQREWNTGELFF
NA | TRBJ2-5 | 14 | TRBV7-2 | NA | TGTGCCAGCAGCCAGAACAGCTACCAAGAGACCCAGTACTTC | CASSQNSYQETQYF
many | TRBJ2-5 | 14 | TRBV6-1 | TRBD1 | TGTGCCAGCAGTGGAAGGGGGCGCAGAGAGACCCAGTACTTC | CASSGRGRRETQYF
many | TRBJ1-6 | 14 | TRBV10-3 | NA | TGTGCCACCCTCCAGTACGAGGGTAATTCACCCCTCCACTTT | CATLQYEGNSPLHF
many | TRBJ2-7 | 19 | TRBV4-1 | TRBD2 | TGCGCCAGCAGCCTAATAATGACTAGCGGGAGGCCATCTTCCTACGAGCAGTACTTC | CASSLIMTSGRPSSYEQYF
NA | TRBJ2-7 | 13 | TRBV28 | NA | TGTGCCAGCAGTTTGAAGCTGCTTTACGAGCAGTACTTC | CASSLKLLYEQYF